The rows below give T cell receptor beta chains drawn from one sample of a study of blood T cells in healthy people across ages. TCRdb fed the 5' RACE reads into MiXCR, producing one record per CDR3 protein. The sample includes 550,000 to 750,000 distinct CDR3 sequences, about 21% of them seen just once. Input material: blood. The source is a man in his sixties or seventies in good health. Each CDR3 is given with its conserved first and last residue. D genes are given only for firm matches. Clone size is given for some rows only: seen once, a few or many times, or a class if the clone is expanded.

v_call	cdr3_length	j_call	d_call	clone_size	cdr3_aa	cdr3_nt
TRBV5-1	15	TRBJ2-2	TRBD2	-	CASNTEREGSGELFF	TGCGCCAGCAACACGGAGCGGGAGGGTTCCGGGGAGCTGTTTTTT
TRBV25-1	14	TRBJ2-2	TRBD1	few	CASTTGGVTGELFF	TGTGCCAGCACAACAGGGGGAGTCACCGGGGAGCTGTTTTTT
TRBV7-6	15	TRBJ2-3	-	few	CASSLALSGRDTQYF	TGTGCCAGCAGCTTAGCTCTGTCAGGGAGAGATACGCAGTATTTT
TRBV5-1	15	TRBJ2-2	TRBD2	few	CASSLETSLTGELFF	TGCGCCAGCAGCTTGGAGACTAGCCTCACCGGGGAGCTGTTTTTT
TRBV20-1	13	TRBJ2-5	TRBD2	-	CSALAGGGETQYF	TGCAGTGCACTAGCGGGAGGGGGAGAGACCCAGTACTTC
TRBV2	16	TRBJ2-1	TRBD2	few	CVSSRTSGRARNEQFF	TGTGTCAGCAGTCGAACTAGCGGGAGGGCTCGCAATGAGCAGTTCTTC
TRBV5-1	15	TRBJ1-2	-	-	CASSLGRQEGYDYTF	TGCGCCAGCAGCTTGGGAAGACAGGAGGGGTATGACTACACCTTC
TRBV10-3	14	TRBJ2-3	-	-	CAISERDTGDTQYF	TGTGCCATCAGTGAAAGGGACACGGGAGATACGCAGTATTTT
TRBV30	15	TRBJ2-5	TRBD2	-	CAWSVSRGGRVTQYF	TGTGCCTGGAGTGTATCTAGAGGCGGGAGGGTGACCCAGTACTTC
TRBV5-1	13	TRBJ1-4	-	few	CASSFGGIEKLFF	TGCGCCAGCAGCTTTGGGGGGATTGAAAAACTGTTTTTT
TRBV5-1	15	TRBJ2-7	TRBD1	-	CASSLVVTGAREQYF	TGCGCCAGCAGCTTGGTGGTGACAGGGGCCCGCGAGCAGTACTTC
TRBV7-2	15	TRBJ2-1	-	few	CASSLGTKHYNEQFF	TGTGCCAGCAGCTTAGGCACGAAACACTACAATGAGCAGTTCTTC
TRBV7-8	13	TRBJ1-5	-	few	CASSFRMGQPQHF	TGTGCCAGCAGCTTCCGAATGGGTCAGCCCCAGCATTTT
TRBV12-3/TRBV12-4	16	TRBJ1-1	TRBD1	-	CASSFPGQGRIGEAFF	TGTGCCAGCAGTTTCCCGGGACAGGGAAGGATAGGGGAAGCTTTCTTT
TRBV7-9	15	TRBJ2-5	-	-	CASSLVAVRKETQYF	TGTGCCAGCAGCTTAGTTGCCGTACGTAAAGAGACCCAGTACTTC
TRBV7-9	17	TRBJ2-1	-	few	CASSSGRSHVGRNEQFF	TGTGCCAGCAGCTCTGGCCGGTCACACGTCGGGCGTAATGAGCAGTTCTTC
TRBV20-1	12	TRBJ1-5	-	-	CSARSGILPQHF	TGCAGTGCTAGGTCGGGAATCCTGCCTCAGCATTTT
TRBV7-9	17	TRBJ1-1	-	-	CASSPAEIKGVNTEAFF	TGTGCCAGCAGCCCAGCAGAAATTAAAGGGGTGAACACTGAAGCTTTCTTT
TRBV11-2	14	TRBJ2-5	-	few	CASSFGSAGETQYF	TGTGCCAGCAGCTTCGGTTCGGCAGGAGAGACCCAGTACTTC
TRBV19	14	TRBJ2-5	-	few	CASSRRRDRETQYF	TGTGCCAGTAGCCGTCGGCGGGATCGAGAGACCCAGTACTTC
TRBV7-9	15	TRBJ1-1	TRBD1	-	CASSLDRGQGIEAFF	TGTGCCAGCAGCTTAGATAGAGGACAGGGGATTGAAGCTTTCTTT
TRBV28	17	TRBJ2-5	TRBD2	few	CASSFPIGSGRQETQYF	TGTGCCAGCAGTTTCCCTATTGGTAGCGGGCGCCAAGAGACCCAGTACTTC
TRBV20-1	13	TRBJ2-5	-	-	CSAREAKGETQYF	TGCAGTGCTAGAGAAGCCAAGGGAGAGACCCAGTACTTC
TRBV5-1	14	TRBJ2-5	-	few	CASSLGTTQGTQYF	TGCGCCAGCAGCTTGGGGACTACCCAAGGGACCCAGTACTTC
TRBV20-1	18	TRBJ2-1	-	-	CSARGGRGQTSGDNEQFF	TGCAGTGCCCGAGGGGGCAGGGGGCAGACTAGCGGAGACAATGAGCAGTTCTTC
TRBV10-3	15	TRBJ2-7	-	few	CAISEPGPLRYEQYF	TGTGCCATCAGTGAGCCTGGACCATTGCGCTACGAGCAGTACTTC
TRBV29-1	12	TRBJ2-4	-	few	CSVNFSKNIQYF	TGCAGCGTAAATTTCAGCAAAAACATTCAGTACTTC
TRBV29-1	12	TRBJ2-5	TRBD1	-	CSVGQDSYKQYF	TGCAGCGTGGGACAGGACTCCTACAAGCAGTACTTC
TRBV12-3/TRBV12-4	14	TRBJ2-3	-	few	CASNLPPETDTQYF	TGTGCCAGCAACCTACCCCCTGAGACAGATACGCAGTATTTT
TRBV21-1	15	TRBJ2-1	-	-	CASSKDWDYRTEQFF	TGTGCCAGCAGCAAAGACTGGGACTACCGAACAGAGCAGTTCTTC
TRBV7-2	12	TRBJ2-7	-	few	CASSHTPYEQYF	TGTGCCAGCAGTCACACCCCCTACGAGCAGTACTTC
TRBV28	15	TRBJ2-4	-	few	CASSLERVAKNIQYF	TGTGCCAGCAGTTTAGAGCGGGTAGCCAAAAACATTCAGTACTTC
TRBV6-5	15	TRBJ1-3	-	few	CASSYSGPSGNTIYF	TGTGCCAGCAGTTACTCGGGGCCTTCCGGAAACACCATATATTTT
TRBV6-5	13	TRBJ2-7	-	-	CASSYSRGSEQYF	TGTGCCAGCAGTTACTCGAGAGGGTCCGAGCAGTACTTC
TRBV6-5	16	TRBJ2-3	TRBD2	-	CASSYSRTSGSYTQYF	TGTGCCAGCAGTTACTCCCGGACTAGCGGGAGTTATACGCAGTATTTT
TRBV5-1	16	TRBJ2-1	TRBD1	few	CASSLSGTGSYNEQFF	TGCGCCAGCAGCCTATCCGGGACAGGGTCCTACAATGAGCAGTTCTTC
TRBV12-3/TRBV12-4	14	TRBJ2-3	-	few	CASSLAVRTDTQYF	TGTGCCAGCAGTTTAGCCGTTCGCACAGATACGCAGTATTTT
TRBV6-4	15	TRBJ2-1	-	-	CASSALLGPANEQFF	TGTGCCAGCAGTGCCCTATTAGGGCCTGCAAATGAGCAGTTCTTC
TRBV7-9	15	TRBJ2-7	-	-	CASSPIRADTYEQYF	TGTGCCAGCAGCCCTATAAGGGCAGACACCTACGAGCAGTACTTC
TRBV20-1	14	TRBJ2-7	TRBD2	few	CSAIPSGKSYEQYF	TGCAGTGCCATCCCTAGCGGGAAGTCCTACGAGCAGTACTTC
TRBV5-1	19	TRBJ2-1	TRBD2	-	CASSPGTSGRATTHDEQFF	TGCGCCAGCAGCCCGGGGACTAGCGGGAGGGCCACGACACACGATGAGCAGTTCTTC
TRBV6-1	14	TRBJ1-5	-	-	CASSEWGSNQPQHF	TGTGCCAGCAGTGAATGGGGTAGCAATCAGCCCCAGCATTTT
TRBV19	16	TRBJ1-5	-	few	CASSIASTGGGQPQHF	TGTGCCAGTAGTATAGCCTCCACGGGGGGCGGTCAGCCCCAGCATTTT
TRBV6-2/TRBV6-3	15	TRBJ2-5	TRBD2	-	CASNSLAGERETQYF	TGTGCCAGCAACAGTTTAGCGGGAGAACGGGAGACCCAGTACTTC
TRBV29-1	16	TRBJ1-2	TRBD1	-	CSVEVLSNRGRDGYTF	TGCAGCGTTGAAGTTTTGAGCAACAGGGGGCGTGATGGCTACACCTTC
TRBV20-1	14	TRBJ2-3	TRBD2	many	CSAVGSGSSDTQYF	TGCAGTGCCGTAGGTAGCGGGAGCTCAGATACGCAGTATTTT